The 10 T cell receptor beta chains below were found in one sample sequenced in a study of T cells in Graves' hyperthyroidism and ophthalmopathy. TCR beta CDR3 sequences were amplified from RNA transcripts. The HTBI set primed first-round TCR CDR3 RT-PCR. Via MiXCR, TCRdb re-called the multiplex PCR reads, giving one row per CDR3 protein. The sample records around 800,000 distinct CDR3 sequences, roughly 37% being singletons. Sequenced input: blood. These receptors all come from a man aged 18 to 30 with Graves' hyperthyroidism.

This clonotype has at least ten counts. The chain uses TRBV29-1 and TRBJ2-7; no clear D gene. V lost 4 bases and J 1 base, leaving 8 bases between the germline ends. The germline gives CDR1 SQVTM, CDR2 ANQGSEA. The CDR3 covers 12 residues. In DNA form, the CDR3 reads TGCAGCGTTGGGGCCGGATCCTACGAGCAGTACTTC. It is translated as CSVGAGSYEQYF.

This clonotype came up many times. This sequence joins TRBV20-1 and TRBJ1-6; TRBD1 is a possible D gene (5 bases). V was trimmed by 0 bases and J by 11 bases, leaving 14 bases between them. Germline assignment: CDR1 DFQATT and CDR2 SNEGSKA (reference sequence). The CDR3 consists of 14 residues. CDR3 coding DNA: TGCAGTGCTAGAGATTTGAGGGGCTCGGCACCCCTCCACTTT. Protein product: CSARDLRGSAPLHF.

This clonotype was observed at least ten times. This chain links TRBV2 with TRBJ2-2, with 7 positions matching TRBD1. This CDR3 spans 13 amino acids. V trimming: 10 bases; J trimming: 1 base; junction bases outside the gene matches: 3. The V gene's germline CDR1 is SNHLY and CDR2 FYNNEI. The CDR3 protein is CAIRTGNTGELFF. As DNA, the CDR3 is TGTGCCATCAGGACAGGGAACACCGGGGAGCTGTTTTTT.

This clonotype was seen only a few times. The rearrangement links TRBV12-3 or TRBV12-4 to TRBJ1-2; 11 positions match TRBD1. The length of the CDR3 is 15 residues. After removal of 5 bases from V and 4 bases from J, the junction contained 6 bases not matched to a gene. The CDR3 region has the DNA TGTGCCAGCAGTCCAGGGACAGGGGGGAGCTATGGCTACACCTTC. Translating it yields CASSPGTGGSYGYTF.

V and J are TRBV29-1 and TRBJ1-2, with D uncertain. The V gene's germline CDR1 is SQVTM and CDR2 ANQGSEA. With 4 bases removed from V and 4 bases from J, the gap between germline ends came to 16 bases. The CDR3 runs to 14 residues. In nucleotides, the CDR3 is TGCAGCGTTGGGCACACCGGGCGTGTCTATGGCTACACCTTC. Protein product: CSVGHTGRVYGYTF.

The gene calls are TRBV6-2 or TRBV6-3 and TRBJ2-2; D may be TRBD2 (5 bases). There are 15 residues in the CDR3. Trimming took off 8 bases at V and 0 bases at J, with 13 bases between the two ends. Germline V lookup: CDR1 MNHEY, CDR2 SVGEGT. CDR3 coding DNA: TGTGCCAGCCGCCCTAGCCAAGCGAACACCGGGGAGCTGTTTTTT. As protein: CASRPSQANTGELFF.

Many counts were recorded for this clonotype. One end of the junction is discordant with germline, which a read error may explain. The V call is TRBV12-3 or TRBV12-4, the J call TRBJ2-7, with a weak D call TRBD1 (5 bases). The CDR3 sequence is 13 residues long. The CDR3 DNA reads TGTGCCAGCAGCTTAGGACACTCCTACGAGCAGTACTTC. Translation: CASSLGHSYEQYF.

The chain carries TRBV7-8 and TRBJ1-6; TRBD1 is a possible D gene (5 bases). The V end lost 3 bases, the J end lost 14 bases, and 11 bases lay between the germline ends. From germline, CDR1 is SGHVS and CDR2 FQNEAQ. The length of the CDR3 is 12 residues. CDR3 bases: TGTGCCAGCAGCTTCGGGGGGGAGGCCCTCCACTTT. This encodes CASSFGGEALHF. Based on the CDR3 plus reference TRBV7-8 and TRBJ1-6, the full variable domain is GAGVSQSPRYKVAKRGQDVALRCDPISGHVSLFWYQQALGQGPEFLTYFQNEAQLDKSGLPSDRFFAERPEGSVSTLKIQRTQQEDSAVYLCASSFGGEALHFGNGTRLTVT.

The chain recombines TRBV2 with TRBJ1-2; TRBD1 matches at 7 bases. The germline V gene has CDR1 SNHLY and CDR2 FYNNEI. The CDR3 runs to 15 residues. V lost 3 bases, J lost 9 bases, and 13 bases stayed unmatched. For the CDR3, the DNA is TGTGCCAGCAGTGACTATGGACAGGTGGTTTGGAGCTACACCTTC. It yields the protein CASSDYGQVVWSYTF. Based on the CDR3 plus reference TRBV2 and TRBJ1-2, the full variable domain is EPEVTQTPSHQVTQMGQEVILRCVPISNHLYFYWYRQILGQKVEFLVSFYNNEISEKSEIFDDQFSVERPDGSNFTLKIRSTKLEDSAMYFCASSDYGQVVWSYTFGSGTRLTVV.

V usage is TRBV2 and J usage is TRBJ1-1, with D tentatively TRBD1 (5 bases). The germline V gene encodes CDR1 SNHLY and CDR2 FYNNEI. With 4 bases removed from V and 1 base from J, the gap between germline ends came to 10 bases. The CDR3 is made up of 14 amino acids. CDR3 in DNA: TGTGCCAGCAGTGGAGGGGTCGGGAACACTGAAGCTTTCTTT. Its protein is CASSGGVGNTEAFF.